This T cell receptor beta chain was sequenced in a study of T cell responses to AZD1222 COVID-19 vaccine. Regarding the study as a whole: Repertoires were obtained solely post-peak T cell response. Spike-spanning, vaccine-associated CD4 TCRs were dominant at 160-218 and 743-854. Donors were chiefly white British, with a greater number of females, and clonal diversity was perhaps underestimated.

In regard to this clone: No antigen is known for it.

Generated by immunoSEQ multiplex PCR, the TCRdb table keeps only in-frame clones and is missing some. The table shows 150,000 to 200,000 clones, with around 87% occurring only once. The sequencing used peripheral blood, collected on day 0 of MenACWY control vaccination. The sequence derives from an adult in good health.

CDR3 region: CASSLERDRSWETQYF. In DNA form, the CDR3 reads TGTGCCAGCAGCTTAGAGAGGGACAGGTCTTGGGAGACCCAGTACTTC. This chain uses TRBV11-2 with TRBJ2-5; 8 nucleotides line up with TRBD1. The CDR3 loop spans 16 amino acids. Trimming took 0 bases from V and 5 from J; bases not matched to a gene: 8. Germline CDR1 reads SGHAT; CDR2 reads FQNNGV.